The 32 T cell receptor beta chains in this list originate from one sample, sequenced in a study of T cells after yellow fever vaccination. Using its own MiXCR run on the 5' RACE reads, TCRdb lists one record per CDR3 protein. The sample includes more than 450,000 distinct CDR3 sequences, 20% to 25% seen only once; the top ten take less than 20%. The specimen comprised PBMCs, sampled less than 25 days after the first yellow fever vaccination. The receptors derive from a man aged 18 to 30 who received the YFV17D yellow fever vaccine.

This clonotype has only a few counts. The V call is TRBV7-2, the J call TRBJ2-5, with 10 bases that match TRBD2. V shed 3 bases, J shed 4 bases, and the junction held 11 bases outside the gene matches. There are 17 residues in the CDR3. Germline CDR1 SGHTA, CDR2 FQGNSA. CDR3 sequence reads: CASSFSIAGGNRETQYF. The CDR3 nucleotides read TGTGCCAGCAGCTTTAGTATAGCGGGGGGAAATAGAGAGACCCAGTACTTC.

The rearrangement links TRBV7-2 to TRBJ2-2, with a weak D call TRBD2 (6 bases). Germline V gene lookup returns CDR1 SGHTA and CDR2 FQGNSA. V was trimmed by 3 bases and J by 1 base, leaving 12 bases between them. The CDR3 extends over 16 amino acids. CDR3 amino acids: CASSFTGTWNTGELFF. The CDR3 region has the DNA TGTGCCAGCAGCTTTACCGGGACTTGGAACACCGGGGAGCTGTTTTTT.

The table lists this clonotype with many counts. The chain couples TRBV5-1 to TRBJ1-2; possible D gene TRBD1, 6 bases. Germline CDR1 and CDR2: SGHRS and YFSETQ. CDR3 length equals 13 residues. V lost 5 bases and J 6 bases, leaving 14 bases between the germline ends. CDR3 sequence: CASSQGPADGYTF. The DNA of the CDR3 is TGCGCCAGCAGTCAGGGGCCGGCGGATGGCTACACCTTC.

As DNA, the CDR3 is TGTGCCAGCAGCCCAGGGGGCGTTGGAAACACCATATATTTT. Amino acids: CASSPGGVGNTIYF. The rearrangement uses TRBV7-9 and TRBJ1-3, with TRBD1 identical over 8 bases. From germline, CDR1 is SEHNR and CDR2 FQNEAQ (reference sequence). The CDR3 loop spans 14 amino acids. V lost 5 bases, J lost 3 bases, and 3 bases stayed unmatched.

DNA for the CDR3: TGTGCCAGCAGCGCGGGACAGGGCAATCAGCCCCAGCATTTT. Translated, it gives CASSAGQGNQPQHF. This chain links TRBV9 with TRBJ1-5; TRBD1 agrees at 8 bases. The V and J ends lost 3 bases and 2 bases, in that order; junction bases with no gene match: 1. In germline, CDR1 is SGDLS, CDR2 YYNGEE. The CDR3 length is 14 residues.

V usage is TRBV6-2 or TRBV6-3 and J usage is TRBJ2-3, with TRBD1 as a possible D gene (6 bases). Trimming pared 3 bases from V and 6 bases from J, leaving 19 bases between. The germline gives CDR1 MNHEY, CDR2 SVGEGT. The CDR3 has 16 residues. The CDR3 DNA follows: TGTGCCAGCAGTTATGTCCGGGACACAGTAGTCGATACGCAGTATTTT. As protein: CASSYVRDTVVDTQYF.

This clonotype was seen ten or more times. The V call is TRBV27, the J call TRBJ1-1; D gene ambiguous. The CDR3 covers 15 residues. CDR1 MNHEY and CDR2 SMNVEV come from the germline V gene (reference sequence). With 5 bases removed from V and 1 base from J, the gap between germline ends came to 14 bases. CDR3 in DNA: TGTGCCAGCAGTCCCTTTGTCACCTGGAACACTGAAGCTTTCTTT. Residues: CASSPFVTWNTEAFF.

The chain has TRBV20-1 and TRBJ2-7; 8 bases align to TRBD1. With 6 bases clipped from V and 6 bases from J, the junction kept 10 bases outside the gene matches. Germline assignment: CDR1 DFQATT and CDR2 SNEGSKA (reference sequence). This CDR3 contains 13 residues. The CDR3 nucleotides read TGCAGTGCGCGGACAGGGCCGGTTCCCGAGCAGTACTTC. It specifies CSARTGPVPEQYF.

This clonotype was seen more than once but under ten times. The DNA is omitted, as the CDR3 cannot be located on it reliably, and the CDR3 follows TCRdb's listing. The CDR3 here is CASSVSLYSYNEQFF. The rearrangement joins TRBV6-2 or TRBV6-3 to TRBJ2-1. The CDR3 has 15 amino acids, counting both end residues. In germline, CDR1 is MNHEY, CDR2 SVGEGT.

The V gene is TRBV20-1, the J gene TRBJ2-1; 9 nucleotides line up with TRBD2. Germline CDR1 and CDR2: DFQATT and SNEGSKA (reference sequence). The CDR3 loop spans 14 amino acids. V was clipped by 5 bases and J by 10 bases; unmatched bases: 12. The CDR3 loop reads CSASFTGLAHEQFF. CDR3 bases: TGCAGTGCTTCATTCACGGGACTAGCACACGAGCAGTTCTTC.

The rearrangement links TRBV6-2 or TRBV6-3 to TRBJ2-7; D is possibly TRBD1 (5 bases). The CDR3 runs to 13 residues. The V gene lost 6 bases and the J gene lost 0 bases, with 9 bases spanning the gap. Germline CDR1 and CDR2: MNHEY and SVGEGT. CDR3 loop: CASSLGHSYEQYV. DNA for the CDR3: TGTGCCAGCAGCCTTGGACACTCCTACGAGCAGTACGTC.

This clonotype was observed many times. A read error may produce the germline difference seen at one junction end. CDR3: CASSLSGASNQPQHF. In nucleotides, the CDR3 is TGTGCCAGCAGTTTGTCCGGGGCTAGCAATCAGCCCCAGCATTTT. This rearrangement joins TRBV5-1 to TRBJ1-5; D may be TRBD1 (5 bases). Per the germline V gene, CDR1 is SGHRS and CDR2 is YFSETQ. CDR3 length equals 15 residues.

The rearrangement uses TRBV15 and TRBJ2-3; tentative D call: TRBD2 (7 bases). From germline, CDR1 is LNHNV and CDR2 YYDKDF (reference sequence). The CDR3 spans 17 residues. The ends were cut back, 4 bases at V and 2 bases at J, with 19 bases in the middle. The DNA of the CDR3 is TGTGCCACCAGCAAAATAAAAGGGGGGGACCACACAGATACGCAGTATTTT. Translation: CATSKIKGGDHTDTQYF.

This clonotype appeared a few times. The chain links TRBV7-9 to TRBJ2-7; 12 nucleotides match TRBD1. The CDR3 is 16 amino acids. Germline V gives CDR1 SEHNR, CDR2 FQNEAQ (reference sequence). Losses at the gene ends were 4 bases for V and 7 bases for J; bases not matched to a gene: 11. This CDR3 reads CASSWPPGQGAWEQYV. CDR3 nucleotide sequence: TGTGCCAGCAGCTGGCCACCGGGACAGGGGGCTTGGGAGCAGTACGTC.

This chain connects TRBV19 to TRBJ2-5, with 7 bases identical to TRBD1. V shed 8 bases and J 5 bases; nucleotides not matched to a gene: 8. The CDR3 sequence is 13 residues long. The V gene's germline CDR1 is LNHDA and CDR2 SQIVND (reference sequence). The CDR3 loop is CASRPGQKETQYF. In DNA, the CDR3 is TGTGCCAGTCGTCCGGGACAGAAGGAGACCCAGTACTTC. The full variable domain, rest sourced from reference TRBV19 and TRBJ2-5, is DGGITQSPKYLFRKEGQNVTLSCEQNLNHDAMYWYRQDPGQGLRLIYYSQIVNDFQKGDIAEGYSVSREKKESFPLTVTSAQKNPTAFYLCASRPGQKETQYFGPGTRLLVL.

The chain carries TRBV5-4 and TRBJ2-2; perhaps TRBD2 as D (5 bases). Germline V lookup: CDR1 SGHNT, CDR2 YYREEE (reference sequence). V was shortened by 4 bases and J by 5 bases, with 12 bases between the two germline ends. This CDR3 is 14 amino acids long. Written as DNA, the CDR3 is TGTGCCAGCAGCGCTCTCGAGGGTACCGGGGAGCTGTTTTTT. It specifies CASSALEGTGELFF.

V is TRBV6-2 or TRBV6-3 and J is TRBJ2-5; the match to TRBD1 covers 10 bases. This CDR3 contains 15 residues. The germline V gene has CDR1 MNHEY and CDR2 SVGEGT. Trimming at V came to 7 bases and at J to 2 bases, leaving 7 bases not matched to a gene. CDR3 DNA: TGTGCCAGCACCGACGGACAGGGGGTGCAAGAGACCCAGTACTTC. Translating gives CASTDGQGVQETQYF.

This clonotype was found a few times. The rearrangement links TRBV4-1 to TRBJ2-4; maybe TRBD2 (6 bases). Between the trimmed V and J ends, which lost 3 bases and 3 bases, there was a span of 15 bases. Germline CDR1 is MGHRA and CDR2 is YSYEKL. CDR3 length: 16 amino acids. Here the CDR3 reads CASSQLAATDKNIQYF. CDR3 DNA: TGCGCCAGCAGCCAGTTAGCGGCCACCGACAAAAACATTCAGTACTTC.

The chain links TRBV5-1 to TRBJ1-4; D is ambiguous. With 0 bases removed from V and 5 bases from J, the gap between germline ends came to 11 bases. The CDR3 spans 15 residues. Germline loops: CDR1 SGHRS, CDR2 YFSETQ. The DNA of the CDR3 is TGCGCCAGCAGCTTGGCCAAAGGTTCCAATGAAAAACTGTTTTTT. Translation gives CASSLAKGSNEKLFF. Full variable domain (rest looked up from reference TRBV5-1 and TRBJ1-4): KAGVTQTPRYLIKTRGQQVTLSCSPISGHRSVSWYQQTPGQGLQFLFEYFSETQRNKGNFPGRFSGRQFSNSRSEMNVSTLELGDSALYLCASSLAKGSNEKLFFGSGTQLSVL.

This clonotype has a handful of counts. The CDR3 is CASSADENEKLFF. The CDR3 coding sequence is TGTGCCAGCAGCGCAGACGAGAATGAAAAACTGTTTTTT. V usage is TRBV5-6 and J usage is TRBJ1-4; no definite D call. The length of the CDR3 is 13 residues. Germline CDR1 reads SGHDT; CDR2 reads YYEEEE. V shed 4 bases and J shed 5 bases, with 9 bases lying between them.

This clonotype appeared many times. The rearrangement links TRBV11-2 to TRBJ2-5; D is perhaps TRBD1 or TRBD2 (5 bases each). Trimming cost V 0 bases and J 5 bases, with 16 bases left between them. Germline CDR1 is SGHAT and CDR2 is FQNNGV. The CDR3 contains 16 residues. The CDR3 DNA reads TGTGCCAGCAGCTTAGATCCGGCTAGCTGGGGGGAGACCCAGTACTTC. Translating gives CASSLDPASWGETQYF.

This chain links TRBV21-1 with TRBJ2-7; TRBD1 was called by the table and not checked on the DNA. TRBV21-1 is designated a pseudogene. CDR3 length: 15 amino acids. This CDR3 reads CASSPPREGAGEQYV. In DNA, the CDR3 is TGTGCCAGCAGCCCACCGAGGGAGGGGGCGGGGGAGCAGTACGTC.

This clonotype has more than one count but fewer than ten. The chain couples TRBV29-1 to TRBJ1-1; D unclear. Trimming pared 1 base from V and 0 bases from J, leaving 6 bases between. Per the germline V gene, CDR1 is SQVTM and CDR2 is ANQGSEA. The CDR3 runs 13 residues. Here the CDR3 reads CSVEAVMNTEAFF. The CDR3 nucleotides are TGCAGCGTTGAAGCGGTCATGAACACTGAAGCTTTCTTT.

The chain uses TRBV19 and TRBJ2-1; weak D call: TRBD1 (6 bases). The germline V gene encodes CDR1 LNHDA and CDR2 SQIVND (reference sequence). CDR3 size: 15 residues. The germline V and J ends were trimmed by 3 bases and 5 bases, with 14 bases remaining between them. The CDR3, as DNA: TGTGCCAGTAGTATCACAGGGCTGGGACACAATGAGCAGTTCTTC. Translation gives CASSITGLGHNEQFF. The complete variable domain, with remaining parts taken from reference TRBV19 and TRBJ2-1, reads DGGITQSPKYLFRKEGQNVTLSCEQNLNHDAMYWYRQDPGQGLRLIYYSQIVNDFQKGDIAEGYSVSREKKESFPLTVTSAQKNPTAFYLCASSITGLGHNEQFFGPGTRLTVL.

In this sample, this clonotype turned up a few times. V gene TRBV6-5 combines with J gene TRBJ1-1; D not resolved. Between the trimmed V and J ends, which lost 4 bases and 0 bases, there was a span of 12 bases. Germline values: CDR1 MNHEY, CDR2 SVGAGI. This CDR3 is 15 amino acids long. CDR3 coding DNA: TGTGCCAGCAGTTTACGCCTTTTTATGAACACTGAAGCTTTCTTT. Translation: CASSLRLFMNTEAFF.

V is TRBV4-3 and J is TRBJ1-4; a possible D gene is TRBD1 (6 bases). The CDR3 runs 13 residues. Germline V CDR1 and CDR2: LGHNA, YSLEER. The V and J ends lost 0 bases and 11 bases respectively, with 10 bases between them. The CDR3, as DNA: TGCGCCAGCAGCCAAGAGTTAAGGGGGAAACTGTTTTTT. This encodes CASSQELRGKLFF.

V and J are TRBV7-2 and TRBJ1-2, with a possible D match to TRBD1 (5 bases). V lost 6 bases and J lost 4, with 18 bases in between. CDR3 size: 15 residues. Germline CDR1 is SGHTA and CDR2 is FQGNSA. CDR3 nucleotides: TGTGCCAGCAGACGCTTCGGGGATGGGGCCTATGGCTACACCTTC. Translating gives CASRRFGDGAYGYTF. Filled out from reference TRBV7-2 and TRBJ1-2, the complete variable domain reads GAGVSQSPSNKVTEKGKDVELRCDPISGHTALYWYRQSLGQGLEFLIYFQGNSAPDKSGLPSDRFSAERTGGSVSTLTIQRTQQEDSAVYLCASRRFGDGAYGYTFGSGTRLTVV.

This clonotype was detected a few times. DNA of the CDR3: TGCGCCAGCACCCAGAACAGGGCGTATGGCTACACCTTC. As protein: CASTQNRAYGYTF. This rearrangement joins TRBV5-1 to TRBJ1-2; a weak D match, TRBD1 (6 bases). The length of the CDR3 is 13 residues. Germline V gene lookup returns CDR1 SGHRS and CDR2 YFSETQ. V was pared by 6 bases and J by 5 bases, with 14 bases between.

This chain links TRBV25-1 with TRBJ1-2; D is perhaps TRBD1 (6 bases). V was clipped by 6 bases and J by 3 bases, with 17 bases between them. This CDR3 contains 15 residues. Germline values: CDR1 MGHDK, CDR2 SYGVNS. CDR3 bases: TGTGCCAGCAGCCACCAACAGGGTACCGACTATGGCTACACCTTC. This encodes CASSHQQGTDYGYTF.

Only a few counts were recorded for this clonotype. V and J are TRBV6-5 and TRBJ2-5; a possible D gene is TRBD1 (5 bases). The CDR3 is 16 amino acids. The germline V and J ends were trimmed by 0 bases and 5 bases, with 16 bases remaining between them. CDR1 MNHEY and CDR2 SVGAGI come from the germline V gene. CDR3: CASSYSVDQGRETQYF. Here the CDR3 DNA reads TGTGCCAGCAGTTACTCAGTGGATCAGGGAAGGGAGACCCAGTACTTC.

The chain has TRBV19 and TRBJ1-1; D gene uncertain. V dropped 2 bases and J dropped 1 base, with 5 bases sitting between them. The CDR3 runs to 13 residues. Germline V lookup: CDR1 LNHDA, CDR2 SQIVND (reference sequence). The CDR3 DNA follows: TGTGCCAGTAGTATATTCGGGAACACTGAAGCTTTCTTT. Encoded protein: CASSIFGNTEAFF.

This clonotype occurred a few times. Compared with germline, one end of the junction differs, possibly owing to a read error. The chain joins TRBV4-3 to TRBJ2-1, with D tentatively TRBD1 (5 bases). Germline loops: CDR1 LGHNA, CDR2 YSLEER. This CDR3 region has 13 residues. CDR3 sequence (DNA): TGCGCCAGCAGCCGGGGCTCCCACAATGAGCAGTTCTTC. It translates to CASSRGSHNEQFF.